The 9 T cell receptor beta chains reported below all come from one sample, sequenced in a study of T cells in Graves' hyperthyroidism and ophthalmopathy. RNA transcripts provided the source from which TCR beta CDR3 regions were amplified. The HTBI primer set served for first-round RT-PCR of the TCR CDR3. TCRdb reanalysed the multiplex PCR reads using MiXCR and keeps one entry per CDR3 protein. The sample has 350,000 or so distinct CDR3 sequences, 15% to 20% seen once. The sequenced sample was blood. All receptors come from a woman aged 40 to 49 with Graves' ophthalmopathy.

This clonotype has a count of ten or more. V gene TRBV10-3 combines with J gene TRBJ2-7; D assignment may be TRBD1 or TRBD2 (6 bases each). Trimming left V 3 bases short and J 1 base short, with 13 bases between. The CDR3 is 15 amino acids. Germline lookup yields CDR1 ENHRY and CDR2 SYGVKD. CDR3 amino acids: CAISEGGKGSYEQYF. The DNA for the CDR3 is TGTGCCATCAGTGAAGGGGGGAAAGGATCCTACGAGCAGTACTTC.

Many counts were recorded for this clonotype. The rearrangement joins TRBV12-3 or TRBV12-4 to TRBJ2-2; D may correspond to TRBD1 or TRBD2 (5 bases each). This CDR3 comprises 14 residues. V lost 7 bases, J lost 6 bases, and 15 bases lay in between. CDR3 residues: CASMGETGSGELFF. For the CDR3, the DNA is TGTGCCAGCATGGGGGAGACGGGATCCGGGGAGCTGTTTTTT.

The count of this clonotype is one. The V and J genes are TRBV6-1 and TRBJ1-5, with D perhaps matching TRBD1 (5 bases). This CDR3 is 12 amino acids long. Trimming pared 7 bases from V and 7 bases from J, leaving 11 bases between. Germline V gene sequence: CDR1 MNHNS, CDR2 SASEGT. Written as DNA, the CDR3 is TGTGCCAGCAAAGAGGGGATGCAGCCCCAGCATTTT. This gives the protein CASKEGMQPQHF.

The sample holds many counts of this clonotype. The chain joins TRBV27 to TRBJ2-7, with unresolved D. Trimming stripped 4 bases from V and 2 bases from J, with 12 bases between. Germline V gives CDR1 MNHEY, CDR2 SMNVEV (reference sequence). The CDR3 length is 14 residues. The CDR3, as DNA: TGTGCCAGCAGTTCTCAGAGAAATCCCTACGAGCAGTACTTC. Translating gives CASSSQRNPYEQYF.

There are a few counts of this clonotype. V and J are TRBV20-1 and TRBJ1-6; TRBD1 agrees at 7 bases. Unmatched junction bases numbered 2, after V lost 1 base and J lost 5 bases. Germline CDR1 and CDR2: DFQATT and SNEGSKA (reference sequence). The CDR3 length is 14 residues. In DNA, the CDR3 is TGCAGTGCTAGAGGACAGGGAAATAATTCACCCCTCCACTTT. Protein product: CSARGQGNNSPLHF.

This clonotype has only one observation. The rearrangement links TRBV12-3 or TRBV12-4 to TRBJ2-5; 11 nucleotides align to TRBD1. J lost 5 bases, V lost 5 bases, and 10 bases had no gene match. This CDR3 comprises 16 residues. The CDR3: CASSRPGTGGLETQYF. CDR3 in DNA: TGTGCCAGCAGTCGACCCGGGACAGGGGGTCTGGAGACCCAGTACTTC.

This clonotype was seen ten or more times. In DNA form, the CDR3 reads TGCAGCGTTGAGTCAGGGATCTATGGCTACACCTTC. This codes for CSVESGIYGYTF. V is TRBV29-1 and J is TRBJ1-2; TRBD1 might be the D (5 bases). This CDR3 has 12 residues. Looked up from germline, CDR1 is SQVTM and CDR2 is ANQGSEA. With 3 bases removed from V and 4 bases from J, the gap between germline ends came to 9 bases.

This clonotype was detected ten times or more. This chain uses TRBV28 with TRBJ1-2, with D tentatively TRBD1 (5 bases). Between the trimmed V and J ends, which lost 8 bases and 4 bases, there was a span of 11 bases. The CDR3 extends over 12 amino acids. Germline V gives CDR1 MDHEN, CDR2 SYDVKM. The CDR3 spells CASLMTAYGYTF. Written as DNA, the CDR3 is TGTGCCAGCCTAATGACAGCCTATGGCTACACCTTC.

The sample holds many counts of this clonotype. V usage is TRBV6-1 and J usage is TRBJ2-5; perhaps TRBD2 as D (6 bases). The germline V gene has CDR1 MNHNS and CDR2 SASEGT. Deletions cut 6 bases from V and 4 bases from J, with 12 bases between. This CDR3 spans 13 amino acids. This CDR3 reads CASSTGGPETQYF. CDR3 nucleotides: TGTGCCAGCAGCACCGGGGGTCCAGAGACCCAGTACTTC.